Each of the 3 T cell receptor beta chains below was sequenced from the same sample in a study of blood T cell repertoires in COVID-19. The protocol was immunoSEQ multiplex PCR, while the TCRdb copy is restricted to in-frame clones and leaves out a portion. Of some 340,000 clones in the sample, around four fifths are singletons; the top ten hold 2.5% to 3.5%. Material for sequencing was peripheral blood. The receptors shown here come from a man younger than 45 with active or convalescent COVID-19.

This chain uses TRBV4-3 with TRBJ2-5, with TRBD2 matching over 13 bases. The CDR3 is made up of 15 amino acids. With 3 bases clipped from V and 5 bases from J, the junction kept 3 bases outside the gene matches. The germline CDR1 and CDR2 sequences are LGHNA and YSLEER. CDR3 region: CASSHRTSGGETQYF. The DNA for the CDR3 is TGCGCCAGCAGCCATCGGACTAGCGGGGGTGAGACCCAGTACTTC.

The chain is built from TRBV28 and TRBJ2-7, with D hard to call. Germline loops: CDR1 MDHEN, CDR2 SYDVKM. Trimming cost V 6 bases and J 4 bases, with 16 bases left between them. The CDR3 runs to 14 residues. The CDR3 loop reads CASSPLASSYEQYF. DNA of the CDR3: TGTGCCAGCAGCCCTTTAGCCTCGTCTTACGAGCAGTACTTC.

J is TRBJ1-4 and V is TRBV4-1, with TRBD1 matching over 7 bases. Trimming removed 5 bases from V and 0 bases from J; junction bases left unmatched: 12. CDR1 is MGHRA, CDR2 YSYEKL, per germline. CDR3 size: 18 residues. The CDR3 nucleotides read TGCGCCAGCAGCAGGAGGGGGACAGAGACTACAACTAATGAAAAACTGTTTTTT. Its translation: CASSRRGTETTTNEKLFF.